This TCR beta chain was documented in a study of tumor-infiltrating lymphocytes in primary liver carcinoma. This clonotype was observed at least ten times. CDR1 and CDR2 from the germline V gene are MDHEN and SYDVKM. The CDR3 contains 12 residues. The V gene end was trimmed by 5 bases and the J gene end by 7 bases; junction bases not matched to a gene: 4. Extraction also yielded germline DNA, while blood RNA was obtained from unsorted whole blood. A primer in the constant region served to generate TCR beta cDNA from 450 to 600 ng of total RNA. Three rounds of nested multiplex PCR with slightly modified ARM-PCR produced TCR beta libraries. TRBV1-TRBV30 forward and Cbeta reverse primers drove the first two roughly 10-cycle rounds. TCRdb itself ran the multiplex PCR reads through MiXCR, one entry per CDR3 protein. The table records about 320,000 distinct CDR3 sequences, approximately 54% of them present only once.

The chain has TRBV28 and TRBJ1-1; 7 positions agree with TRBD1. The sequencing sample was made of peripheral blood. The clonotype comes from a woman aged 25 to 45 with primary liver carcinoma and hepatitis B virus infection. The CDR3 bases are TGTGCCAGCAGTGACGGACAGGTTGAAGCTTTCTTT. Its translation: CASSDGQVEAFF.